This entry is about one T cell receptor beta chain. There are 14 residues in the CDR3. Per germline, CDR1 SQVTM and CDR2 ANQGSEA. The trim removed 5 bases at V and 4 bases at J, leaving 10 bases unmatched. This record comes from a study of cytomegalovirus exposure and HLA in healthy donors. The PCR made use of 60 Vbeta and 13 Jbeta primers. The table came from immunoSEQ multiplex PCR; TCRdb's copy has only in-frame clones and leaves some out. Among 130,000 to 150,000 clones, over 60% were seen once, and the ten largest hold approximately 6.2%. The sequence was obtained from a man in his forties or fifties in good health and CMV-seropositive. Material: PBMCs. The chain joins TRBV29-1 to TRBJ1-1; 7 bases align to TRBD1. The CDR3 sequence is CSVTNGQATTEAFF. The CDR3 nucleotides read TGCAGCGTTACAAACGGACAGGCAACCACTGAAGCTTTCTTT.